A single sample is the source of the 20 T cell receptor beta chains below, sequenced in a study of identical twins. TCRdb fed the 5' RACE reads into MiXCR, producing one record per CDR3 protein. The sample lists fewer than 250,000 distinct CDR3 sequences, 6.5% to 9% occurring once. These data also featured in a second study, about yellow fever vaccine responses in identical twins.

The sample was CD8+ T cells sorted from blood. These receptors originate from a young woman in good health.

The rearrangement uses TRBV4-1 and TRBJ2-5, with 7 bases lining up with TRBD1. CDR1 and CDR2 (germline): MGHRA, YSYEKL. The CDR3 is 15 residues long. The V gene end was trimmed by 0 bases and the J gene end by 5 bases; junction bases not matched to a gene: 6. The CDR3 coding sequence is TGCGCCAGCAGCCAAGAAAGACAGGGTCTGGAGACCCAGTACTTC. Translated: CASSQERQGLETQYF.

This clonotype was seen ten or more times. The chain is built from TRBV4-1 and TRBJ2-1; 7 bases line up with TRBD2. Trimming removed 5 bases from V and 5 bases from J; junction bases left unmatched: 9. In germline, CDR1 is MGHRA, CDR2 YSYEKL. The CDR3 totals 15 residues. CDR3 coding DNA: TGCGCCAGCAGCTCTACCGGGACTACCAACAATGAGCAGTTCTTC. It yields the protein CASSSTGTTNNEQFF.

This chain links TRBV4-1 with TRBJ2-3; 10 bases are shared with TRBD1. CDR1 is MGHRA, CDR2 YSYEKL, per germline. Trimming cost V 4 bases and J 1 base; bases outside gene matches: 8. CDR3 length equals 17 residues. CDR3 sequence reads: CASSLSPGTGGTDTQYF. CDR3 sequence (DNA): TGCGCCAGCAGCCTCTCCCCCGGGACAGGGGGCACAGATACGCAGTATTTT.

The chain is built from TRBV12-3 or TRBV12-4 and TRBJ1-3, with unresolved D. The germline V and J ends were trimmed by 6 bases and 5 bases, with 11 bases remaining between them. The CDR3 contains 13 residues. CDR3 in amino acids: CASSPGLRNTIYF. The CDR3 nucleotides read TGTGCCAGCAGCCCGGGGTTACGAAACACCATATATTTT.

This clonotype was seen ten or more times. V is TRBV6-4 and J is TRBJ2-3; TRBD1 aligns across 7 bases. V lost 0 bases, J lost 1 base, and 1 base stayed unmatched. Germline V gene sequence: CDR1 MRHNA, CDR2 SNTAGT. The CDR3 covers 15 residues. CDR3 amino acids: CASSDSGGGTDTQYF. As DNA, the CDR3 is TGTGCCAGCAGTGACTCAGGGGGCGGCACAGATACGCAGTATTTT.

In this sample, this clonotype turned up many times. The chain has TRBV6-5 and TRBJ1-1; 7 nucleotides match TRBD1. Germline V CDR1 and CDR2: MNHEY, SVGAGI. CDR3 length equals 17 residues. J gave up 1 base and V 5 bases, and 13 bases lay outside the gene matches. The CDR3 bases are TGTGCCAGCAGTCACAGGGGTGCAGGCAGAGAGAACACTGAAGCTTTCTTT. Protein: CASSHRGAGRENTEAFF.

This clonotype was counted ten times or more. Written as DNA, the CDR3 is TGTGCCAGCAGTGAGTTAGATACGCAGTATTTT. Protein product: CASSELDTQYF. V gene TRBV25-1 combines with J gene TRBJ2-3; D ambiguous. This CDR3 has 11 amino acids. V was shortened by 3 bases and J by 5 bases, with 3 bases between the two germline ends. Looked up from germline, CDR1 is MGHDK and CDR2 is SYGVNS.

This clonotype came up many times. This sequence joins TRBV3-1 and TRBJ2-1, with D unresolved. CDR1 is LGHDT and CDR2 is YNNKEL in the germline V gene (reference sequence). V lost 0 bases, J lost 2 bases, and 14 bases lay in between. The CDR3 covers 17 residues. This CDR3 is CASSQDVGDIPYNEQFF. In nucleotides, the CDR3 is TGTGCCAGCAGCCAAGATGTCGGAGATATTCCCTACAATGAGCAGTTCTTC.

This clonotype occurred a few times. The gene calls are TRBV11-2 and TRBJ2-1, with D perhaps TRBD2 (6 bases). Germline V lookup: CDR1 SGHAT, CDR2 FQNNGV. The V gene lost 5 bases and the J gene lost 8 bases, with 19 bases spanning the gap. This CDR3 comprises 15 residues. The CDR3 here is CASSMTDWEVDEQFF. CDR3 bases: TGTGCCAGCAGCATGACAGATTGGGAGGTGGATGAGCAGTTCTTC.

This clonotype was seen many times. The chain links TRBV14 to TRBJ1-2; maybe TRBD1 (5 bases). V gave up 6 bases and J gave up 0 bases, with 8 bases separating them. The CDR3 extends over 13 amino acids. CDR1 is SGHDN and CDR2 is FVKESK in the germline V gene. CDR3 nucleotide sequence: TGTGCCAGCAGTCCGACAGCTAACTATGGCTACACCTTC. It specifies CASSPTANYGYTF.

This clonotype was seen more than once but under ten times. The J gene is TRBJ2-3, the V gene TRBV6-1; 9 bases agree with TRBD2. Germline V lookup: CDR1 MNHNS, CDR2 SASEGT. The ends lost 7 bases at V and 4 bases at J; junction bases unmatched: 12. This CDR3 is built from 16 residues. The CDR3 DNA sequence: TGTGCCAGCACCGCAGCGGGGGGAACTGGGGCAGATACGCAGTATTTT. As protein: CASTAAGGTGADTQYF.

This clonotype was counted ten times or more. The chain combines TRBV15 with TRBJ2-3; 11 bases fit TRBD1. V was pared by 1 base and J by 3 bases, with 6 bases of the junction left unmatched. Germline CDR1 and CDR2: LNHNV and YYDKDF (reference sequence). There are 17 residues in the CDR3. CDR3 DNA sequence: TGTGCCACCAGCAGAGTGGGGACAGGGGGACAGACAGATACGCAGTATTTT. It translates to CATSRVGTGGQTDTQYF.

The V call is TRBV7-6, the J call TRBJ2-2; 11 bases are shared with TRBD2. Germline CDR1 SGHVS, CDR2 FNYEAQ. The CDR3 runs 18 residues. V was pared by 1 base and J by 0 bases, with 4 bases of the junction left unmatched. CDR3: CASSLVPLAGANTGELFF. The CDR3 DNA follows: TGTGCCAGCAGCTTAGTACCACTAGCGGGGGCGAACACCGGGGAGCTGTTTTTT.

This clonotype has ten or more counts. This rearrangement joins TRBV5-1 to TRBJ2-7, with 12 bases aligning to TRBD2. With 0 bases clipped from V and 5 bases from J, the junction kept 12 bases outside the gene matches. This CDR3 spans 18 amino acids. Germline values: CDR1 SGHRS, CDR2 YFSETQ. The CDR3 region has the DNA TGCGCCAGCAGCTTGGGACTAGCGGGAGCCGACAGTCCCAACGAGCAGTACTTC. Protein product: CASSLGLAGADSPNEQYF. Supplemented by reference TRBV5-1 and TRBJ2-7, the full variable domain reads KAGVTQTPRYLIKTRGQQVTLSCSPISGHRSVSWYQQTPGQGLQFLFEYFSETQRNKGNFPGRFSGRQFSNSRSEMNVSTLELGDSALYLCASSLGLAGADSPNEQYFGPGTRLTVT.

The chain combines TRBV9 with TRBJ2-5, with a tentative D call TRBD2 (6 bases). V was pared by 0 bases and J by 1 base, with 22 bases between. CDR3 length: 19 amino acids. CDR1 and CDR2 from the germline V gene are SGDLS and YYNGEE. CDR3 sequence reads: CASSVGRDLPFGGQETQYF. Here the CDR3 DNA reads TGTGCCAGCAGCGTAGGGCGGGACCTCCCATTTGGCGGCCAAGAGACCCAGTACTTC.

This clonotype showed up just a few times. This chain links TRBV20-1 with TRBJ2-3; TRBD2 matches at 7 bases. The CDR3 extends over 15 amino acids. V lost 0 bases and J lost 1; bases outside the gene matches: 4. Germline V gene data show CDR1 as DFQATT and CDR2 as SNEGSKA (reference sequence). Written as DNA, the CDR3 is TGCAGTGCTAGAGATGTGGGAGGGCGCACAGATACGCAGTATTTT. Its translation is CSARDVGGRTDTQYF.

This clonotype has just a few counts. The gene calls are TRBV7-8 and TRBJ2-7; TRBD2 is a possible D gene (6 bases). The V and J ends lost 5 bases and 2 bases respectively, with 13 bases between them. CDR3 length: 14 amino acids. CDR1 is SGHVS, CDR2 FQNEAQ, per germline. CDR3 region: CASSPLDYTYEQYF. The CDR3 nucleotides are TGTGCCAGCAGCCCCCTGGACTATACCTACGAGCAGTACTTC.

Ten or more counts support this clonotype. The CDR3 DNA follows: TGTGCCAGCAGCGTAGGGGACGTGGGGGGACCCCTCCACTTT. This gives the protein CASSVGDVGGPLHF. This chain uses TRBV9 with TRBJ1-6; TRBD1 might be the D (5 bases). V gave up 0 bases and J gave up 12 bases, with 13 bases separating them. Germline V gives CDR1 SGDLS, CDR2 YYNGEE. The CDR3 runs 14 residues. The complete variable domain, with remaining parts taken from reference TRBV9 and TRBJ1-6, reads DSGVTQTPKHLITATGQRVTLRCSPRSGDLSVYWYQQSLDQGLQFLIQYYNGEERAKGNILERFSAQQFPDLHSELNLSSLELGDSALYFCASSVGDVGGPLHFGNGTRLTVT.

This rearrangement joins TRBV6-5 to TRBJ2-3; TRBD1 might be the D (5 bases). This CDR3 is 13 amino acids long. Trimming cost V 2 bases and J 3 bases, with 6 bases left between them. CDR1 MNHEY and CDR2 SVGAGI come from the germline V gene. CDR3 loop: CASSYAGTDTQYF. In nucleotides, the CDR3 is TGTGCCAGCAGTTACGCAGGGACAGATACGCAGTATTTT.

This clonotype has at least ten counts. The chain joins TRBV12-3 or TRBV12-4 to TRBJ2-5, with D tentatively TRBD1 or TRBD2 (5 bases each). V shed 8 bases and J shed 2 bases, with 9 bases lying between them. CDR3 size: 12 residues. The CDR3 reads CASRDLQETQYF. The CDR3 nucleotides are TGTGCCAGCCGGGACCTACAAGAGACCCAGTACTTC.